This T cell receptor (beta chain) stems from a study of chemoradiotherapy in HPV16-positive cancers. Whole-study context: Candidate HPV-specific clones and shared TCR motifs came from a couple of HPV16-positive patients.

Germline V lookup: CDR1 LNHDA, CDR2 SQIVND (reference sequence). Trimming shortened V by 5 bases and J by 1 base, and 8 bases separated the two germline ends. The CDR3 runs to 13 residues. The data were produced by immunoSEQ multiplex PCR, yet TCRdb's version contains in-frame clones alone and is incomplete. The top ten hold approximately 4.6% of the sample, which has 25,000 to 40,000 clones, about 91% seen once. General study results and limits: The functional HPV-specific definition rests on just two HPV16-positive patients. For HPV16-positive patients, expanding HPV-responsive T cells associated with longer recurrence-free survival. Non-HPV-specific T cells did not expand in tumors during treatment, whereas candidate HPV-specific clones and E7-related motifs did.

A word on this clone: Its antigen is still unknown.

The chain is built from TRBV19 and TRBJ1-1, with D unclear. The TCR sequence derives from a human donor with HPV-associated anogenital cancer. This specimen consisted of blood, obtained from a patient who underwent chemoradiotherapy. CDR3 residues: CASSVQRNTEAFF. The CDR3 bases are TGTGCCAGTAGTGTACAAAGGAACACTGAAGCTTTCTTT.